Sequencing of this T cell receptor (beta chain) was carried out in a study of regulatory T cells in long-lasting Graves disease. Whole-study results and caveats: Persistent disease favored TRBV28, TRBJ1-2 and TRBJ2-5.

To make TCR beta libraries, researchers used iRepertoire HTBI primers and Arm-PCR of CDR3 regions. TCRdb re-analysed the multiplex PCR reads in MiXCR, keeping a single row per CDR3 protein. The table includes a few hundred thousand distinct CDR3 sequences, around 17% detected once. The CDR3 extends over 14 amino acids. Germline-derived CDR1 and CDR2 are DFQATT and SNEGSKA (reference sequence). V was cut by 4 bases and J by 5 bases, with 17 bases left in between. Time point defined: newly diagnosed GD, antithyroid drugs for less than 3 months. RNA isolated from PBMCs was used to make the TCR library. This clonotype was counted ten times or more. What it binds is unknown. The sample was also reused in another study, on T cells in Graves' hyperthyroidism and ophthalmopathy. In that study: Diagnoses were made from clinical symptoms, serum measures (thyroxine and TRAb), thyroid ultrasound and orbital computed tomography. Clonotypes that were expanded in thyroid above 0.001 mostly appeared in blood too.

This chain uses TRBV20-1 with TRBJ2-5; the D gene is possibly TRBD2 (6 bases). The sequence derives from a man aged 35 to 55 with Graves disease. This specimen consisted of peripheral blood mononuclear cells (PBMCs), obtained at new diagnosis, from a patient treated with antithyroid drugs. Here the CDR3 reads CSAKRRGSWETQYF. The CDR3 DNA reads as TGCAGTGCTAAGCGGAGGGGATCGTGGGAGACCCAGTACTTC.